This entry lists 3 T cell receptor beta chains sequenced from one sample in a study of cytomegalovirus exposure and HLA in healthy donors (TCRdb year 2017). Library preparation was by the immunoSEQ multiplex PCR assay. The table comes from immuneACCESS by way of TCRdb, which keeps in-frame sequences with V and J called. Part of the clones is missing from these tables; in studies checked, under half for an unresolved V gene and the rest for unknown reasons. The sample contains roughly 100,000 clones, about 88% of them found a single time. Less than 2% of the sample is in the top ten clones. Specimen: PBMCs. The receptors stem from a woman in her late teens or twenties in good health and CMV-seropositive.

On this clone itself: Germline and junction disagree at one end, which may indicate a read error. This chain connects TRBV4-1 to TRBJ1-1, with TRBD1 identical over 10 bases. CDR3 length equals 17 residues. CDR1 is MGHRA and CDR2 is YSYEKL in the germline V gene. The CDR3: CASRQGTGALANTEAFF. The CDR3 nucleotides are TGCGCCAGCAGGCAAGGGACAGGGGCCTTAGCGAACACTGAAGCTTTCTTT.

The J gene is TRBJ2-1, the V gene TRBV27, with D perhaps TRBD1 (6 bases). This CDR3 has 12 residues. Trimming removed 6 bases at V and 9 bases at J, with 12 bases between. Germline V gene lookup returns CDR1 MNHEY and CDR2 SMNVEV (reference sequence). CDR3 coding DNA: TGTGCCAGCAGCCCCAGGGGTTTTGAGCAGTTCTTC. Amino acids: CASSPRGFEQFF.

This clone was observed once. This rearrangement joins TRBV7-9 to TRBJ2-7; TRBD1 aligns across 10 bases. The V gene's germline CDR1 is SEHNR and CDR2 FQNEAQ (reference sequence). CDR3 length equals 13 residues. With 8 bases clipped from V and 1 base from J, the junction kept 2 bases outside the gene matches. The CDR3 DNA reads as TGTGCCAGCTGGGGACAGGGGTCCTACGAGCAGTACTTC. The encoded protein is CASWGQGSYEQYF.